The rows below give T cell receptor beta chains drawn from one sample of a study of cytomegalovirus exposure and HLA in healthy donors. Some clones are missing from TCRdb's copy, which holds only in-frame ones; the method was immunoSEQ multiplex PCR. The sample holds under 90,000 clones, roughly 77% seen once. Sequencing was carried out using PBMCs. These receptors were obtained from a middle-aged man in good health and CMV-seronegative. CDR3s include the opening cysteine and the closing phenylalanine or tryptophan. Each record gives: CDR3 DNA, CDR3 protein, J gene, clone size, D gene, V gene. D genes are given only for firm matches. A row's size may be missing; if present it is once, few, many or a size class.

CDR3 DNA: TGTGCCAGCAGTTTGCCCCCGGGCTCTGGGGCCAACGTCCTGACTTTC; CDR3 protein: CASSLPPGSGANVLTF; J gene: TRBJ2-6; clone size: .; D gene: .; V gene: TRBV27
CDR3 DNA: TGTGCCACCAGTTTCCGTGCAGGGGGCAATCAGCCCCAGCATTTT; CDR3 protein: CATSFRAGGNQPQHF; J gene: TRBJ1-5; clone size: .; D gene: .; V gene: TRBV15
CDR3 DNA: TGTGCCAGCAGCTTAGGAGAAACTAGCTCCTATAATTCACCCCTCCACTTT; CDR3 protein: CASSLGETSSYNSPLHF; J gene: TRBJ1-6; clone size: .; D gene: .; V gene: TRBV7-8
CDR3 DNA: TGTGCCAGCAGTCCCCGACTAGCGAACACCGGGGAGCTGTTTTTT; CDR3 protein: CASSPRLANTGELFF; J gene: TRBJ2-2; clone size: .; D gene: .; V gene: TRBV6-1
CDR3 DNA: TGTGCCAGCAGAGAGGGGGCGCGCTACGAGCAGTACTTC; CDR3 protein: CASREGARYEQYF; J gene: TRBJ2-7; clone size: .; D gene: TRBD1; V gene: TRBV6-5
CDR3 DNA: TGTGCCCCCCCTGGAGCTCGACTGTTCGAAAAACTGTTTTTT; CDR3 protein: CAPPGARLFEKLFF; J gene: TRBJ1-4; clone size: .; D gene: .; V gene: TRBV5-8
CDR3 DNA: TGTGCCAGCAGTTTACTAGCGGGCTCCTACAATGAGCAGTTCTTC; CDR3 protein: CASSLLAGSYNEQFF; J gene: TRBJ2-1; clone size: .; D gene: TRBD2; V gene: TRBV6-6
CDR3 DNA: TGTGCCAGCAGTAAACATAGCAATCAGCCCCAGCATTTT; CDR3 protein: CASSKHSNQPQHF; J gene: TRBJ1-5; clone size: few; D gene: .; V gene: TRBV27
CDR3 DNA: TGTGCCACCAGCACACGGACAGGGGTGGGCACTGAAGCTTTCTTT; CDR3 protein: CATSTRTGVGTEAFF; J gene: TRBJ1-1; clone size: .; D gene: TRBD1; V gene: TRBV15
CDR3 DNA: TGTGCCAGCGGCTCAGGCGGGCAAGCTTTCTTT; CDR3 protein: CASGSGGQAFF; J gene: TRBJ1-1; clone size: .; D gene: .; V gene: TRBV27
CDR3 DNA: TGTGCCAGCAGCTCGACAGGTCGGCGAGAGACCCAGTACTTC; CDR3 protein: CASSSTGRRETQYF; J gene: TRBJ2-5; clone size: once; D gene: .; V gene: TRBV7-2
CDR3 DNA: TGTGCTAGTGGTTTGGTACTCGGGGGACAAGAGACCCAGTACTTC; CDR3 protein: CASGLVLGGQETQYF; J gene: TRBJ2-5; clone size: .; D gene: .; V gene: TRBV12-5
CDR3 DNA: TGTGCCAGTAGTGGTTCAGCCGGGCGCGGGGAGACCCAGTACTTC; CDR3 protein: CASSGSAGRGETQYF; J gene: TRBJ2-5; clone size: .; D gene: .; V gene: TRBV19
CDR3 DNA: TGTGCCAGCAGGTTTCGGACAGGCTTGGGAGATACGCAGTATTTT; CDR3 protein: CASRFRTGLGDTQYF; J gene: TRBJ2-3; clone size: .; D gene: TRBD1; V gene: TRBV2
CDR3 DNA: TGTGCCAGCAGTGCCGGGACAGGGACATCGGGCAATCAGCCCCAGCATTTT; CDR3 protein: CASSAGTGTSGNQPQHF; J gene: TRBJ1-5; clone size: .; D gene: TRBD1; V gene: TRBV6-1
CDR3 DNA: TGTGCCTGGAGAATTTCAGGGAACACCTACGAGCAGTACTTC; CDR3 protein: CAWRISGNTYEQYF; J gene: TRBJ2-7; clone size: .; D gene: .; V gene: TRBV30
CDR3 DNA: TGTGCCAGCAGAAGGACAGGGGGCACTGAAGCTTTCTTT; CDR3 protein: CASRRTGGTEAFF; J gene: TRBJ1-1; clone size: .; D gene: TRBD1; V gene: TRBV11-3
CDR3 DNA: TGTGCCAGCAGCTTAGGGGGGAGGGCTCCGGAGACCCAGTACTTC; CDR3 protein: CASSLGGRAPETQYF; J gene: TRBJ2-5; clone size: .; D gene: TRBD2; V gene: TRBV7-9
CDR3 DNA: TGTGCCAGCAGCGAGGACTGGAACACAGATACGCAGTATTTT; CDR3 protein: CASSEDWNTDTQYF; J gene: TRBJ2-3; clone size: .; D gene: .; V gene: TRBV7-3
CDR3 DNA: TGTGCCAGCAGCTTAGACAGGGAGAGCAATGGCTACACCTTC; CDR3 protein: CASSLDRESNGYTF; J gene: TRBJ1-2; clone size: .; D gene: .; V gene: TRBV7-9
CDR3 DNA: TGTGCCAGCAGTGAACGGACAGGCGGGGAGTACTTC; CDR3 protein: CASSERTGGEYF; J gene: TRBJ2-7; clone size: .; D gene: .; V gene: TRBV28
CDR3 DNA: TGCAGCGTCTATGAGACTGGGAACACTGAAGCTTTCTTT; CDR3 protein: CSVYETGNTEAFF; J gene: TRBJ1-1; clone size: .; D gene: .; V gene: TRBV29-1
CDR3 DNA: TGTGCCAGCAGCCTCCCCGCCGCGGGTAATGAAAAACTGTTTTTT; CDR3 protein: CASSLPAAGNEKLFF; J gene: TRBJ1-4; clone size: .; D gene: .; V gene: TRBV9
CDR3 DNA: TGTGCCAGCAGCGTTCTTCCCCGCACAGATACGCAGTATTTT; CDR3 protein: CASSVLPRTDTQYF; J gene: TRBJ2-3; clone size: .; D gene: .; V gene: TRBV9
CDR3 DNA: TGTGCCAGCAGCCCCCGGGGGGGCAGTGACTACGAGCAGTACTTC; CDR3 protein: CASSPRGGSDYEQYF; J gene: TRBJ2-7; clone size: .; D gene: TRBD2; V gene: TRBV9
CDR3 DNA: TGTGCCAGCAGATATTACCGGGACAGGAACACTGAAGCTTTCTTT; CDR3 protein: CASRYYRDRNTEAFF; J gene: TRBJ1-1; clone size: .; D gene: TRBD1; V gene: TRBV5-8
CDR3 DNA: TGTGCCTGGAGTGGAACAGGGGGGAATCAGCCCCAGCATTTT; CDR3 protein: CAWSGTGGNQPQHF; J gene: TRBJ1-5; clone size: .; D gene: TRBD1; V gene: TRBV30
CDR3 DNA: TGTGCCAGCGGACCGGGACAGGGCGTGGGTCAGCCCCAGCATTTT; CDR3 protein: CASGPGQGVGQPQHF; J gene: TRBJ1-5; clone size: once; D gene: TRBD1; V gene: TRBV6-1
CDR3 DNA: TGTGCCAGCAGGGGAGGGGGGGATCAGCCCCAGCATTTT; CDR3 protein: CASRGGGDQPQHF; J gene: TRBJ1-5; clone size: .; D gene: .; V gene: TRBV6-1